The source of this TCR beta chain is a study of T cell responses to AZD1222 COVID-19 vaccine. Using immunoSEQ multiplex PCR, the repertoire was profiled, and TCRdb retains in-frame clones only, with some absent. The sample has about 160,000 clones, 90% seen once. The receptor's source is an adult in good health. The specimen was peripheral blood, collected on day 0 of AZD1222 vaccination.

The CDR3, as DNA: TGTGCCAGCAGTTCACAGGGGGCCACTAACACTGAAGCTTTCTTT. Residues: CASSSQGATNTEAFF. The chain recombines TRBV6-5 with TRBJ1-1, with TRBD1 matching 9 bases. This CDR3 has 15 residues. The V segment lost 4 bases and the J segment 2 bases; nucleotides outside the gene matches: 5. The V gene's germline CDR1 is MNHEY and CDR2 SVGAGI.